This passage covers 9 T cell receptor beta chains from one sample sequenced in a study of CD8 T cell repertoires and HIV-1 epitope variants. Generated by immunoSEQ multiplex PCR, the TCRdb table keeps only in-frame clones and is missing some. Of under 100,000 clones listed, roughly 81% are singletons. The sample taken for sequencing was uncultured baseline CD8+ T cells from peripheral blood mononuclear cells (PBMCs). These receptors all come from a male donor with HIV.

The chain carries TRBV4-2 and TRBJ2-7, with 9 bases fitting TRBD1. The junction had 10 bases not matched to a gene; V was cut back by 1 base and J by 9 bases. The CDR3 runs to 15 residues. Germline CDR1 and CDR2: LGHNA and YNFKEQ. The CDR3 spells CASSQGTGDGRGQYF. As DNA, the CDR3 is TGTGCCAGCAGCCAAGGGACAGGGGACGGCCGGGGGCAGTACTTC.

The V and J genes are TRBV19 and TRBJ1-6; tentatively, D is TRBD1 (6 bases). The V gene lost 1 base and the J gene lost 9 bases, with 13 bases spanning the gap. The V gene's germline CDR1 is LNHDA and CDR2 SQIVND (reference sequence). The CDR3 length is 15 residues. CDR3 sequence reads: CASSIVGGAGSPLHF. The CDR3 bases are TGTGCCAGTAGTATAGTGGGGGGGGCTGGTTCACCCCTCCACTTT.

The gene calls are TRBV7-9 and TRBJ2-7; D uncertain. This CDR3 has 14 amino acids. The V gene's germline CDR1 is SEHNR and CDR2 FQNEAQ (reference sequence). V dropped 1 base and J dropped 6 bases, with 13 bases sitting between them. The CDR3 nucleotides are TGTGCCAGCAGCTTAGAGGCCCCCCGCATCGAGCAGTACTTC. Translated, it gives CASSLEAPRIEQYF.

This sequence joins TRBV5-1 and TRBJ2-1; 9 positions agree with TRBD1. The junction had 7 bases not matched to a gene; V was cut back by 5 bases and J by 4 bases. This CDR3 has 15 residues. The germline CDR1 and CDR2 sequences are SGHRS and YFSETQ. Written as DNA, the CDR3 is TGCGCCAGCAGGGAGGGACAGGGAGGATACAATGAGCAGTTCTTC. Its translation is CASREGQGGYNEQFF.

The CDR3 DNA sequence: TGTGCCCTCGGAGAAGGGAGCTCCTACGAGCAGTACTTC. Translating gives CALGEGSSYEQYF. The V call is TRBV28, the J call TRBJ2-7; perhaps TRBD2 as D (5 bases). Germline V lookup: CDR1 MDHEN, CDR2 SYDVKM. The CDR3 contains 13 residues. The V end lost 11 bases, the J end lost 0 bases, and 14 bases lay between the germline ends. The full variable domain, with the rest looked up from reference TRBV28 and TRBJ2-7, is DVKVTQSSRYLVKRTGEKVFLECVQDMDHENMFWYRQDPGLGLRLIYFSYDVKMKEKGDIPEGYSVSREKKERFSLILESASTNQTSMYLCALGEGSSYEQYFGPGTRLTVT.

CDR3 protein: CSVDAGGADTQYF. DNA for the CDR3: TGCAGCGTTGATGCGGGAGGGGCAGATACGCAGTATTTT. The V call is TRBV29-1, the J call TRBJ2-3; 9 positions match TRBD2. The germline CDR1 and CDR2 sequences are SQVTM and ANQGSEA. This CDR3 is built from 13 residues. With V trimmed by 3 bases and J by 4 bases, 2 bases remained unmatched.

V is TRBV7-2 and J is TRBJ2-7; 7 nucleotides match TRBD2. The CDR3 has 15 residues. Germline V lookup: CDR1 SGHTA, CDR2 FQGNSA. With V trimmed by 2 bases and J by 2 bases, 6 bases remained unmatched. CDR3: CASSLLREGPYEQYF. DNA of the CDR3: TGTGCCAGCAGCTTATTAAGGGAGGGTCCCTACGAGCAGTACTTC.

This chain links TRBV25-1 with TRBJ2-1; a weak D match, TRBD2 (5 bases). The germline CDR1 and CDR2 sequences are MGHDK and SYGVNS. The CDR3 length is 14 residues. V lost 8 bases, J lost 1 base, and 12 bases lay in between. CDR3 DNA: TGTGCCAGCGGGCAAGCGGAGTCCTACAATGAGCAGTTCTTC. Translating it yields CASGQAESYNEQFF.

The J gene is TRBJ1-2, the V gene TRBV19; D call uncertain. Trimming pared 7 bases from V and 4 bases from J, leaving 7 bases between. Per germline, CDR1 LNHDA and CDR2 SQIVND (reference sequence). This CDR3 comprises 11 residues. The CDR3 region has the DNA TGTGCCAGTACATCAACCTATGGCTACACCTTC. Translation: CASTSTYGYTF.